The 8 T cell receptor beta chains below all came from one sample that was sequenced in a study of blood T cell repertoires in COVID-19. Generated by immunoSEQ multiplex PCR, the TCRdb table keeps only in-frame clones and is missing some. The repertoire consists of 160,000 or so clones, with about 90% occurring once and the leading ten covering roughly 2.8%. Sequenced input: peripheral blood. Receptors originate from a man aged 55 to 69 with acute or convalescent COVID-19.

V gene TRBV27 combines with J gene TRBJ1-1; D remains ambiguous. The CDR3 contains 14 residues. Germline loops: CDR1 MNHEY, CDR2 SMNVEV (reference sequence). The V end was cut by 3 bases, the J end by 8 bases, with 16 bases between. CDR3 sequence: CASSFRPSGLEAFF. CDR3 in DNA: TGTGCCAGCAGTTTCCGGCCGTCGGGTTTGGAAGCTTTCTTT.

Only one count was recorded for this clone. Different DNA sequences within this sample yield the same CDR3. The chain joins TRBV5-1 to TRBJ1-3; no firm D call. Germline V gene data show CDR1 as SGHRS and CDR2 as YFSETQ. The ends were cut back, 2 bases at V and 0 bases at J, with 9 bases in the middle. The CDR3 is 15 amino acids. The CDR3 region is CASSLDGSSGNTIYF. CDR3 in DNA: TGCGCCAGCAGCTTAGACGGGAGCTCTGGAAACACCATATATTTT.

The gene calls are TRBV30 and TRBJ2-3, with a possible D match to TRBD1 (6 bases). The CDR3 is made up of 12 amino acids. CDR1 GTSNPN and CDR2 SVGIG come from the germline V gene (reference sequence). With 3 bases removed from V and 7 bases from J, the gap between germline ends came to 11 bases. The CDR3 nucleotides are TGTGCCTGGAGCATGACAGGCAATACGCAGTATTTT. It encodes CAWSMTGNTQYF.

This chain joins TRBV5-6 and TRBJ2-7; 7 bases align to TRBD1. The germline gives CDR1 SGHDT, CDR2 YYEEEE. The CDR3 totals 14 residues. V was pared by 9 bases and J by 6 bases, with 15 bases of the junction left unmatched. CDR3 coding DNA: TGTGCCACTCAAACAGGGGACGATAGGGCCGAGCAGTACTTC. Its protein is CATQTGDDRAEQYF.

The chain recombines TRBV12-3 or TRBV12-4 with TRBJ1-5; TRBD1 might be the D (6 bases). Between the trimmed V and J ends, which lost 3 bases and 5 bases, there was a span of 8 bases. This CDR3 has 13 residues. In DNA, the CDR3 is TGTGCCAGCAGTTTGGGGGGGCATCAGCCCCAGCATTTT. Translation: CASSLGGHQPQHF.

This clone showed up just a few times. The V call is TRBV7-6, the J call TRBJ2-2, with 7 bases aligning to TRBD1. V shed 5 bases, J shed 0 bases, and the junction held 3 bases outside the gene matches. Germline V gene lookup returns CDR1 SGHVS and CDR2 FNYEAQ. The CDR3 spans 15 residues. CDR3 bases: TGTGCCAGCAGCCCGGGACAGACGAACACCGGGGAGCTGTTTTTT. It is translated as CASSPGQTNTGELFF.

This clone was detected once. The chain has TRBV6-5 and TRBJ1-1; TRBD1 might be the D (5 bases). V was shortened by 6 bases and J by 11 bases, with 13 bases between the two germline ends. The germline V gene has CDR1 MNHEY and CDR2 SVGAGI. The CDR3 runs to 11 residues. CDR3: CASSPGWVAFF. CDR3 coding DNA: TGTGCCAGCAGCCCAGGGTGGGTCGCTTTCTTT.

V gene TRBV5-4 combines with J gene TRBJ1-6; 8 bases match TRBD1. Germline-derived CDR1 and CDR2 are SGHNT and YYREEE (reference sequence). The CDR3 has 17 residues. After removal of 7 bases from V and 3 bases from J, the junction contained 12 bases not matched to a gene. CDR3 sequence reads: CASSELGQAIYNSPLHF. As DNA, the CDR3 is TGTGCCAGCTCCGAGCTGGGACAGGCCATCTATAATTCACCCCTCCACTTT.